A selection of T cell receptor beta chains follows, all from one sample in a study of blood T cell repertoires in COVID-19. Clones were sequenced by immunoSEQ multiplex PCR, and TCRdb holds only the in-frame ones, with some missing. The sample has more than 85,000 clones; around 81% are singletons. Sequences were obtained from peripheral blood. Receptors originate from a woman aged 70-85 years with acute or convalescent COVID-19. The CDR3 runs from the conserved cysteine through the conserved F or W. Fields, in order: J gene, V gene, CDR3 protein.

j_gene: TRBJ1-1; v_gene: TRBV6-6; CDR3aa: CASRLTLARQGEAFF
j_gene: TRBJ1-1; v_gene: TRBV12-3/TRBV12-4; CDR3aa: CASSQTGTEAFF
j_gene: TRBJ2-2; v_gene: TRBV6-2/TRBV6-3; CDR3aa: CASSYSGQGRNTGELFF
j_gene: TRBJ1-2; v_gene: TRBV9; CDR3aa: CASSPRQGGNYGYTF
j_gene: TRBJ2-1; v_gene: TRBV11-3; CDR3aa: CASSLGTSLNEQFF
j_gene: TRBJ1-5; v_gene: TRBV30; CDR3aa: CAWSRQGSRNQPQHF
j_gene: TRBJ2-3; v_gene: TRBV5-6; CDR3aa: CASSRSGTSAYTQYF
j_gene: TRBJ1-2; v_gene: TRBV28; CDR3aa: CASRTSGQIIYGYTF
j_gene: TRBJ1-2; v_gene: TRBV24-1; CDR3aa: CATSDFSANYGYTF
j_gene: TRBJ1-2; v_gene: TRBV7-9; CDR3aa: CASSLSGLSYGYTF
j_gene: TRBJ1-3; v_gene: TRBV5-1; CDR3aa: CASSLESRGGNTIYF
j_gene: TRBJ2-5; v_gene: TRBV20-1; CDR3aa: CSARDRETQYF
j_gene: TRBJ2-2; v_gene: TRBV6-5; CDR3aa: CASSYSGDTGELFF
j_gene: TRBJ2-1; v_gene: TRBV10-2; CDR3aa: CASTGGWDNEQFF
j_gene: TRBJ2-1; v_gene: TRBV5-6; CDR3aa: CASSYDRWSSYNEQFF
j_gene: TRBJ2-2; v_gene: TRBV6-5; CDR3aa: CASSRQAQATGELFF
j_gene: TRBJ1-2; v_gene: TRBV3-1/TRBV3-2; CDR3aa: CASSPGIRLDGYTF
j_gene: TRBJ1-4; v_gene: TRBV28; CDR3aa: CASSLFGTGEGEKLFF
j_gene: TRBJ1-3; v_gene: TRBV11-1; CDR3aa: CASSLYSSSGNTIYF
j_gene: TRBJ1-2; v_gene: TRBV6-2/TRBV6-3; CDR3aa: CASSYTRGHYGYTF
j_gene: TRBJ1-1; v_gene: TRBV2; CDR3aa: CASSGGVNTEAFF
j_gene: TRBJ2-2; v_gene: TRBV6-6; CDR3aa: CASSYGLAGTGELFF
j_gene: TRBJ2-1; v_gene: TRBV23-1; CDR3aa: CASSQVSRTNLAGYYNEQFF
j_gene: TRBJ1-3; v_gene: TRBV7-9; CDR3aa: CASSSDRVYTIYF
j_gene: TRBJ2-5; v_gene: TRBV19; CDR3aa: CASSIVYLETQYF
j_gene: TRBJ2-3; v_gene: TRBV5-1; CDR3aa: CASSSPAGTGGTDTQYF
j_gene: TRBJ1-1; v_gene: TRBV30; CDR3aa: CAWKLTGGLNTEAFF
j_gene: TRBJ1-3; v_gene: TRBV5-4; CDR3aa: CASSQGSVSSGNTIYF
j_gene: TRBJ1-2; v_gene: TRBV3-1/TRBV3-2; CDR3aa: CASSQVNQEQNLGWGYTF
j_gene: TRBJ2-5; v_gene: TRBV7-7; CDR3aa: CASSLQETQYF
j_gene: TRBJ1-5; v_gene: TRBV6-1; CDR3aa: CASSEAEGPQHF
j_gene: TRBJ1-6; v_gene: TRBV7-8; CDR3aa: CASSLARGTGSSPLHF
j_gene: TRBJ2-1; v_gene: TRBV7-3; CDR3aa: CASSTEGRPYNEQFF
j_gene: TRBJ2-1; v_gene: TRBV10-3; CDR3aa: CAISGAGGHNEQFF
j_gene: TRBJ1-5; v_gene: TRBV30; CDR3aa: CAWSARSNQPQHF
j_gene: TRBJ1-2; v_gene: TRBV29-1; CDR3aa: CSVVTGFGYTF
j_gene: TRBJ2-7; v_gene: TRBV16; CDR3aa: CASSPGTTGYEQYF